This entry is about one T cell receptor beta chain. Its target is unknown. Assay: immunoSEQ multiplex PCR; the TCRdb copy retains only in-frame clones and omits some. The sample carries about 78,000 clones, roughly four fifths recorded once. This record belongs to a study of identifying expanded T cells in peripheral blood. No infections or other immune events were documented during collection. Study-level results: Across healthy donors, higher total template counts meant significantly greater approximately 2-week count variance. Technical replicates showed about 1.2 changed clones; approximately two weeks 15 to 20; four weeks 19.

The receptor comes from a person aged 18 to 69 in good health. The sample consisted of blood.

CDR3 protein: CASSSSGTASPEQYF. DNA for the CDR3: TGTGCCAGCAGCTCCTCCGGGACAGCCTCCCCCGAGCAGTACTTC. The chain links TRBV7-6 to TRBJ2-7, with 7 bases aligning to TRBD1. V shed 4 bases and J 6 bases; nucleotides not matched to a gene: 12. The germline V gene has CDR1 SGHVS and CDR2 FNYEAQ. This CDR3 is built from 15 residues.